This T cell receptor (beta chain) was recovered during a study of spatial heterogeneity in lung cancer. Germline V CDR1 and CDR2: MNHEY, SMNVEV (reference sequence). Trimming pared 3 bases from V and 2 bases from J, leaving 5 bases between. The CDR3 length is 13 residues. Every individual TCR cDNA molecule carried its own unique molecular identifier, which allowed correction of PCR and sequencing errors. TCRdb re-called the 5' RACE reads with MiXCR, one entry per CDR3 protein. The sample holds about 27,000 distinct CDR3 sequences; less than 9% are singletons and the top ten take around 24%. This clonotype occurred many times. Its target is not known. Sample time point: sample taken at primary tumor resection. Unsorted whole RNA from tumor, nontumor lung or frozen PBMC underwent sequencing. Regarding the study as a whole: Counts that tracked tumor mutation counts were those of expanded intratumoral alpha and beta TCRs.

The TCR originated in a male donor with early-stage non-small cell lung cancer. The sample consisted of lung tumor tissue, taken at surgery. V and J are TRBV27 and TRBJ1-3, with unresolved D. The CDR3 loop reads CASSLGAGNTIYF. CDR3 DNA: TGTGCCAGCAGTTTGGGAGCTGGAAACACCATATATTTT.